A single sample is the source of the 13 T cell receptor beta chains below, sequenced in a study of T cells in Graves' hyperthyroidism and ophthalmopathy. Authors of the study amplified TCR beta CDR3 regions from RNA transcripts. During a first-round RT-PCR of the TCR CDR3, the HTBI primer set was used. In TCRdb, the multiplex PCR reads were re-called with MiXCR into one record per CDR3 protein. The data show 20,000 to 30,000 distinct CDR3 sequences, under 55% seen once. Material: blood. The receptors here all came from a woman under 40 with Graves' hyperthyroidism.

This clonotype was recorded at least ten times. This chain connects TRBV6-1 to TRBJ1-1; D unclear. CDR3 length: 13 amino acids. Trimming removed 8 bases from V and 0 bases from J, with 10 bases in between. From germline, CDR1 is MNHNS and CDR2 SASEGT. The CDR3 is CASSAPMNTEAFF. CDR3 bases: TGTGCCAGCTCGGCCCCGATGAACACTGAAGCTTTCTTT.

The V and J genes are TRBV24-1 and TRBJ2-5; TRBD2 aligns across 7 bases. Per germline, CDR1 KGHDR and CDR2 SFDVKD. J lost 1 base, V lost 7 bases, and 5 bases had no gene match. The CDR3 is made up of 14 amino acids. DNA for the CDR3: TGTGCCACCAGGGCCGGGGGGATCCAAGAGACCCAGTACTTC. Translated, it gives CATRAGGIQETQYF.

The table lists this clonotype with a count of one. The V and J genes are TRBV20-1 and TRBJ1-1; the match to TRBD1 covers 8 bases. The germline V gene encodes CDR1 DFQATT and CDR2 SNEGSKA (reference sequence). The V segment lost 5 bases and the J segment 4 bases; nucleotides outside the gene matches: 9. The CDR3 runs 14 residues. The CDR3 here is CSASSDRGITEAFF. The DNA for the CDR3 is TGCAGTGCTTCTTCAGACAGGGGCATCACTGAAGCTTTCTTT.

This clonotype was seen repeatedly, ten times or more. V and J are TRBV5-5 and TRBJ2-7, with 8 bases matching TRBD2. The CDR3 contains 13 residues. V shed 4 bases, J shed 3 bases, and the junction held 3 bases outside the gene matches. CDR1 SGHKS and CDR2 YYEKEE come from the germline V gene (reference sequence). As DNA, the CDR3 is TGTGCCAGCAGCCTTAGCGGGATCTACGAGCAGTACTTC. This gives the protein CASSLSGIYEQYF.

A word on this clonotype: Sequence at one end of the junction differs from germline and may be a read error. The genes are TRBV5-8 and TRBJ2-7, with D tentatively TRBD1 (6 bases). This CDR3 has 16 residues. The germline V gene encodes CDR1 SGHTS and CDR2 YDEGEE. In nucleotides, the CDR3 is TGTACCAGCAGCTCGGACCCCAGGGGTTTGGCCTATGAGCAGTACTTC. Protein: CTSSSDPRGLAYEQYF.

This clonotype came up many times. CDR3 region: CASSYAFRPLGGYTF. CDR3 coding DNA: TGTGCCAGCAGTTACGCTTTCAGGCCCCTCGGGGGCTACACCTTC. The chain combines TRBV6-5 with TRBJ1-2; no firm D call. Germline CDR1 MNHEY, CDR2 SVGAGI. Trimming pared 2 bases from V and 8 bases from J, leaving 18 bases between. The CDR3 extends over 15 amino acids.

In its sample, this clonotype was seen many times. The chain has TRBV5-1 and TRBJ1-5; D remains unclear. The CDR3 runs to 15 residues. V was pared by 1 base and J by 5 bases, with 13 bases between. Germline V gives CDR1 SGHRS, CDR2 YFSETQ. CDR3 sequence (DNA): TGCGCCAGCAGCTTGTCGTCCCCAAACCATCAGCCCCAGCATTTT. Translated, it gives CASSLSSPNHQPQHF.

This clonotype was detected ten times or more. A much larger clone differs by one base, so this may be a read error. The chain carries TRBV20-1 and TRBJ1-5; D remains unclear. The V gene's germline CDR1 is DFQATT and CDR2 SNEGSKA (reference sequence). V lost 6 bases and J 2 bases, leaving 20 bases between the germline ends. The CDR3 covers 16 residues. The CDR3 coding sequence is TGCAGTGCCTCTTGGACCCCGGCTGGGGGCAATCAGCCCCAGCATTTT. Translated, it gives CSASWTPAGGNQPQHF.

Many counts were recorded for this clonotype. The rearrangement joins TRBV28 to TRBJ1-2; D may be TRBD1 (5 bases). The CDR3 has 13 amino acids. Germline-derived CDR1 and CDR2 are MDHEN and SYDVKM. V lost 6 bases and J lost 8, with 16 bases in between. CDR3: CASSLFRVEGYTF. CDR3 DNA: TGTGCCAGCAGCCTATTCAGGGTAGAGGGCTACACCTTC.

This sequence joins TRBV2 and TRBJ1-4, with D possibly matching TRBD1 (6 bases). This CDR3 comprises 14 residues. Germline values: CDR1 SNHLY, CDR2 FYNNEI. V lost 5 bases and J lost 5, with 12 bases in between. Here the CDR3 DNA reads TGTGCCAGCAGTTCCAACAGGGTCAATGAAAAACTGTTTTTT. Translation: CASSSNRVNEKLFF.

The chain couples TRBV20-1 to TRBJ1-2; D unresolved. Germline loops: CDR1 DFQATT, CDR2 SNEGSKA (reference sequence). The CDR3 is 12 amino acids. V was trimmed by 1 base and J by 8 bases, leaving 11 bases between them. CDR3 sequence reads: CSARGPGWGYTF. CDR3 nucleotides: TGCAGTGCTAGAGGGCCCGGTTGGGGCTACACCTTC.

In its sample, this clonotype was seen a few times. The CDR3 region is CATSRVLGLYNEQFF. DNA for the CDR3: TGTGCCACCAGCAGAGTCTTAGGGTTATACAATGAGCAGTTCTTC. The chain links TRBV15 to TRBJ2-1; D remains ambiguous. Germline V gene data show CDR1 as LNHNV and CDR2 as YYDKDF (reference sequence). V was pared by 1 base and J by 4 bases, with 11 bases between. The CDR3 spans 15 residues.

This clonotype is labeled as medium-sized (0.01 to 0.1%). This chain uses TRBV10-3 with TRBJ2-1, with a weak D call TRBD2 (5 bases). The CDR3 consists of 16 residues. Germline lookup yields CDR1 ENHRY and CDR2 SYGVKD. Trimming cost V 0 bases and J 1 base, with 10 bases left between them. The CDR3 loop is CAISESGLASYNEQFF. The CDR3 DNA is TGTGCCATCAGTGAGTCCGGGCTAGCTTCCTACAATGAGCAGTTCTTC.